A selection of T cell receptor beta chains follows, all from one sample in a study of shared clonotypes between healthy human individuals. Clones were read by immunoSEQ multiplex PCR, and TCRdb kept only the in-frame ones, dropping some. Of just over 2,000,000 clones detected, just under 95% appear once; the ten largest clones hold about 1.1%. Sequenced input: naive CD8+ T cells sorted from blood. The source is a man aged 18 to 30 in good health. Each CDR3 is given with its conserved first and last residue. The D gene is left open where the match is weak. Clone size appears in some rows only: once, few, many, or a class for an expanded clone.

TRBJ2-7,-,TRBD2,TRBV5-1,CASSALGGIYEQYF,TGCGCCAGCAGCGCCTTGGGGGGGATATACGAGCAGTACTTC
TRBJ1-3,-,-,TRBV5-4,CASSFLEGDTIYF,TGTGCCAGCAGCTTTCTGGAGGGGGACACCATATATTTT
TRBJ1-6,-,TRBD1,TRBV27,CASSLTGGSLHF,TGTGCCAGCAGTTTGACAGGGGGGTCCCTCCACTTT
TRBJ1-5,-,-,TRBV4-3,CASSQDLDGNQPQHF,TGCGCCAGCAGCCAAGATCTGGATGGCAATCAGCCCCAGCATTTT
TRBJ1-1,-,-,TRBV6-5,CASSYSPRGTEAFF,TGTGCCAGCAGTTACTCCCCGCGGGGGACTGAAGCTTTCTTT
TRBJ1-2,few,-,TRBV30,CASWTPNYGYTF,TGTGCCTCTTGGACGCCGAACTATGGCTACACCTTC
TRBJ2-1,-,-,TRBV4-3,CASSLETGAVAYNEQFF,TGCGCCAGCAGTCTGGAAACAGGTGCGGTCGCCTACAATGAGCAGTTCTTC
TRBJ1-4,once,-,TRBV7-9,CANSPPGGVIKLFF,TGTGCCAACAGCCCACCCGGGGGGGTAATCAAACTGTTTTTT
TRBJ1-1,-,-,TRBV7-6,CASSFLSNTEAFF,TGTGCCAGCAGCTTCCTATCGAACACTGAAGCTTTCTTT
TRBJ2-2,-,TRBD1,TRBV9,CASGDRYTGELFF,TGTGCCAGCGGGGACAGATACACCGGGGAGCTGTTTTTT
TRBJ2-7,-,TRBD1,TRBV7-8,CASSIQGGYEQYF,TGTGCCAGCAGCATACAGGGGGGCTACGAGCAGTACTTC
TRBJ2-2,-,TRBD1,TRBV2,CASSETQGDAGELFF,TGTGCCAGCAGCGAAACACAGGGGGACGCCGGGGAGCTGTTTTTT
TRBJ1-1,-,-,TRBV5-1,CASSLGGENTEAFF,TGCGCCAGCAGCTTGGGGGGCGAGAACACTGAAGCTTTCTTT
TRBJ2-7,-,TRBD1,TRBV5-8,CASSLADRAEQYF,TGTGCCAGCAGCTTGGCGGACAGGGCCGAGCAGTACTTC
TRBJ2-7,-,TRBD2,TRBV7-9,CASSFDKGLAGGHEQYF,TGTGCCAGCAGCTTTGATAAAGGACTAGCGGGGGGACACGAGCAGTACTTC
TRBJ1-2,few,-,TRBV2,CASNTGWYTF,TGTGCCAGCAACACGGGGTGGTACACCTTC
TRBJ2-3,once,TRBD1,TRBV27,CASSLQGWGADTQYF,TGTGCCAGCAGTCTACAGGGGTGGGGCGCAGATACGCAGTATTTT
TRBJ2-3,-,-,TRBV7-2,CASSPYLGSTDTQYF,TGTGCCAGCAGCCCTTACTTGGGTAGCACAGATACGCAGTATTTT
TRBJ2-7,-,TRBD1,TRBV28,CASSLGHRGEQYF,TGTGCCAGCAGTTTAGGCCACAGGGGCGAGCAGTACTTC
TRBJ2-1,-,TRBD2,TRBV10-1,CASSGSGSSYNEQFF,TGCGCCAGCAGCGGTAGCGGGAGCTCCTACAATGAGCAGTTCTTC
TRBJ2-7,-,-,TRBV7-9,CASSPIQLDEQYF,TGTGCCAGCAGCCCCATCCAGTTGGACGAGCAGTACTTC
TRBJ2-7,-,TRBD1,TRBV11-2,CASSEQGNEQYF,TGTGCCAGCAGCGAACAGGGGAACGAGCAGTACTTC
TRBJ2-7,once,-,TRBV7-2,CASSLRDGHYEQYF,TGTGCCAGCAGCCTCCGGGACGGCCACTACGAGCAGTACTTC
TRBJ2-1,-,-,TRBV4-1,CASSQSPGTYNEQFF,TGCGCCAGCAGCCAAAGCCCCGGGACCTACAATGAGCAGTTCTTC
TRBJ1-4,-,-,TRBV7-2,CASRSLRGTNEKLFF,TGTGCCAGCAGGAGCTTGAGGGGAACTAATGAAAAACTGTTTTTT
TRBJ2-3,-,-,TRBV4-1,CASSRNWVDTQYF,TGCGCCAGCAGCCGCAACTGGGTGGATACGCAGTATTTT
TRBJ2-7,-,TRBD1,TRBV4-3,CASSQESVGAGGAYEQYF,TGCGCCAGCAGCCAAGAGTCGGTCGGGGCAGGGGGAGCCTACGAGCAGTACTTC
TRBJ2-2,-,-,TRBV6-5,CASSYYRWTGELFF,TGTGCCAGCAGCTATTATCGGTGGACCGGGGAGCTGTTTTTT
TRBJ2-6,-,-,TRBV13,CASSPGTIGGAHHSGANVLTF,TGTGCCAGCAGCCCCGGGACAATCGGGGGTGCCCATCACTCTGGGGCCAACGTCCTGACTTTC
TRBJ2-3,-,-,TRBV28,CASSPRPEGADTQYF,TGTGCCAGCAGTCCCAGACCTGAGGGGGCAGATACGCAGTATTTT
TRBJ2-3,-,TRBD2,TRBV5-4,CASSPSGGSTDTQYF,TGTGCCAGCAGCCCTAGCGGGGGCAGCACAGATACGCAGTATTTT
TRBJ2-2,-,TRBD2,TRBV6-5,CASSPLAGGTGELFF,TGTGCCAGCAGCCCTCTAGCGGGAGGTACCGGGGAGCTGTTTTTT
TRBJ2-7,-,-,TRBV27,CASSFYGQTGRGEQYF,TGTGCCAGCAGTTTTTATGGACAGACCGGAAGGGGCGAGCAGTACTTC
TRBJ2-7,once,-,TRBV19,CASSMGPSYEQYF,TGTGCCAGTAGTATGGGCCCGTCCTACGAGCAGTACTTC
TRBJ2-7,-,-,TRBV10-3,CAISRDGSYEQYF,TGTGCCATCAGCCGGGACGGATCCTACGAGCAGTACTTC
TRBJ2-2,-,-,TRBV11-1,CASTGGFNTGELFF,TGTGCCAGCACCGGAGGGTTTAACACCGGGGAGCTGTTTTTT
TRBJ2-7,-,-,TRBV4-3,CASSQDEQGVYEQYF,TGCGCCAGCAGCCAAGATGAACAGGGTGTGTACGAGCAGTACTTC
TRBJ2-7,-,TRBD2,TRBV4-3,CASSQLAGTSGVYEQYF,TGCGCCAGCAGCCAACTTGCCGGGACTAGCGGGGTCTACGAGCAGTACTTC
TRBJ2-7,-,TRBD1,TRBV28,CASSIGQGYEQYF,TGTGCCAGCAGCATCGGACAGGGCTACGAGCAGTACTTC
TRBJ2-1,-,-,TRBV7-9,CASSLEQGGAIEQFF,TGTGCCAGCAGCTTAGAACAGGGTGGGGCGATTGAGCAGTTCTTC
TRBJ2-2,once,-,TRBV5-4,CASSLGGRGAGELFF,TGTGCCAGCAGCTTGGGTGGGAGAGGGGCCGGGGAGCTGTTTTTT
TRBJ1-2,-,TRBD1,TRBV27,CASSFGTGDGYTF,TGTGCCAGCAGTTTTGGGACAGGCGATGGCTACACCTTC
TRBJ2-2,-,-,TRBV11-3,CASSPRGTAGTGELFF,TGTGCCAGCAGCCCTAGAGGGACCGCCGGCACCGGGGAGCTGTTTTTT
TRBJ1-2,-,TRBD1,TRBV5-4,CASSLGTGLEGYTF,TGTGCCAGCAGCTTAGGGACAGGCTTAGAGGGCTACACCTTC
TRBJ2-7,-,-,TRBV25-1,CASSGWDLSEQYF,TGTGCCAGCAGTGGATGGGATTTAAGCGAGCAGTACTTC
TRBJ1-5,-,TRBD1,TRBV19,CASSMDLETGGLSGNQPQHF,TGTGCCAGTAGTATGGATCTTGAGACAGGGGGCTTATCGGGCAATCAGCCCCAGCATTTT
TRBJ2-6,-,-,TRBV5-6,CASSSWGSGANVLTF,TGTGCCAGCAGCTCATGGGGATCTGGGGCCAACGTCCTGACTTTC
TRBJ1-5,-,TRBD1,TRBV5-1,CASSLTGGWEPQHF,TGCGCCAGCAGCTTAACAGGGGGCTGGGAGCCCCAGCATTTT
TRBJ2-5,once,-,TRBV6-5,CASSGSEETQYF,TGTGCCAGCAGCGGCAGTGAAGAGACCCAGTACTTC
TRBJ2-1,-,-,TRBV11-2,CASSRAVSSYNEQFF,TGTGCCAGCAGTCGAGCGGTTTCCTCCTACAATGAGCAGTTCTTC
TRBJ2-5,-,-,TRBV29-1,CSVEDGLTATQYF,TGCAGCGTTGAAGATGGGCTCACGGCGACCCAGTACTTC
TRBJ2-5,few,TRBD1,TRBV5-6,CASSWDSQETQYF,TGTGCCAGCAGCTGGGACAGCCAAGAGACCCAGTACTTC
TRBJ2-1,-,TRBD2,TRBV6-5,CASRRLAELNEQFF,TGTGCCAGCAGACGACTAGCGGAGCTAAATGAGCAGTTCTTC
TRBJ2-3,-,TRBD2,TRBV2,CASSDWGLAGETDTQYF,TGTGCCAGCAGTGATTGGGGACTAGCGGGGGAAACAGATACGCAGTATTTT